This T cell receptor beta chain was retrieved from a study of cytomegalovirus exposure and HLA in healthy donors. Researchers ran the PCR with 60 Vbeta and 13 Jbeta primers. Profiling relied on immunoSEQ multiplex PCR, and the TCRdb table lists in-frame clones only, not all of them. The sample includes some 140,000 clones, roughly three quarters of them seen just once. Germline-derived CDR1 and CDR2 are MDHEN and SYDVKM. V lost 1 base and J lost 3, with 7 bases in between. CDR3 size: 14 residues. Specimen: PBMCs. This TCR derives from a man under 40 in good health and CMV-seropositive. This chain links TRBV28 with TRBJ1-3; D remains ambiguous. This CDR3 reads CASSLSQSGNTIYF. DNA of the CDR3: TGTGCCAGCAGTTTATCACAGAGTGGAAACACCATATATTTT.